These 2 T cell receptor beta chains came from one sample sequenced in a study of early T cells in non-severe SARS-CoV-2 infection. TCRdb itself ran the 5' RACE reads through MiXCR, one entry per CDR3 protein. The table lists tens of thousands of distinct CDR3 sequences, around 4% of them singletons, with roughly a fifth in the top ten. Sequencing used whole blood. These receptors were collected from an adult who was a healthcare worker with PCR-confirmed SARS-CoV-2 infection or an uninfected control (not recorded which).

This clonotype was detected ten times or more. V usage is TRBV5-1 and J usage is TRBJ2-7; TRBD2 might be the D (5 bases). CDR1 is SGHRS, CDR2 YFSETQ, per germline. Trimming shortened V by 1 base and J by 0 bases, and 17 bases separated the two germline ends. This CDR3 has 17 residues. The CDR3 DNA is TGCGCCAGCAGCTTGTCTAGCTGGGCCCCACGCTCCTACGAGCAGTACTTC. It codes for CASSLSSWAPRSYEQYF.

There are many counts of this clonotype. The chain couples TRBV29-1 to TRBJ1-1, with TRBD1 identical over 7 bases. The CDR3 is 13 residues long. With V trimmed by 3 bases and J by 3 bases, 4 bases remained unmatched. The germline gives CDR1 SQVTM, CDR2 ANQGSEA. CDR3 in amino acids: CSVESQGDTEAFF. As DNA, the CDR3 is TGCAGCGTTGAGAGCCAGGGGGACACTGAAGCTTTCTTT.